This T cell receptor beta chain stems from a study of blood T cell repertoires in COVID-19. V trimming: 2 bases; J trimming: 4 bases; junction bases outside the gene matches: 8. The CDR3 is 16 amino acids. Germline values: CDR1 SGHAT, CDR2 FQDESV (reference sequence). How the authors handled the data: Amplification of reference gene primers was used by the study to estimate nucleated cell counts. Libraries were prepared by immunoSEQ multiplex PCR; TCRdb keeps only in-frame clonotypes and omits some of them. That table furnishes V, J and clone size, whereas the DNA furnished D and trimming. The sample records roughly 380,000 clones, approximately 90% being singletons. A single count supports this clone.

Sequencing input: peripheral blood. The chain is built from TRBV11-1 and TRBJ2-1; 7 nucleotides align to TRBD1. This TCR came from a woman between 35 and 50 years old with COVID-19, enrolled during active disease. The CDR3 nucleotides are TGTGCCAGCAGCTTATATGGGACAGTAATATACAATGAGCAGTTCTTC. Its translation: CASSLYGTVIYNEQFF.